What follows are 6 T cell receptor beta chains derived from one specimen sequenced in a study of T cell repertoires in cytomegalovirus infection. One entry per CDR3 protein, called by TCRdb with MiXCR from the reads. This table holds hundreds of thousands of distinct CDR3 sequences, 30% to 40% found once. The sequencing sample was made of PBMCs. The receptor set was obtained from a human donor in good health (CMV status not recorded). Some clones in this sample may be carry-over from other donors' samples.

V and J are TRBV6-8 and TRBJ2-1, with D perhaps TRBD2 (6 bases). The CDR3 loop spans 16 amino acids. Trimming stripped 1 base from V and 3 bases from J, with 13 bases between. Germline CDR1 MNHGY, CDR2 SAAAGT. The CDR3 DNA is TGTGCCAGCAGTTACTTAGCGGACCCAATCTACAATGAGCAGTTCTTC. Its protein is CASSYLADPIYNEQFF.

On this clonotype itself: One end of the junction is discordant with germline, which a read error may explain. The chain couples TRBV11-2 to TRBJ2-3; D remains ambiguous. The length of the CDR3 is 11 residues. In germline, CDR1 is SGHAT, CDR2 FQNNGV. Here the CDR3 reads CSFRVGDTKYF. The CDR3 DNA reads TGTTCCTTCCGGGTAGGCGATACGAAGTATTTT.

The rearrangement links TRBV7-6 to TRBJ2-3; weak D call: TRBD1 (7 bases). Germline CDR1 SGHVS, CDR2 FNYEAQ. Trimming removed 1 base at V and 6 bases at J, with 17 bases between. The CDR3 consists of 16 residues. The CDR3 loop reads CASSLGAGGGYDTQYF. The CDR3 DNA sequence: TGTGCCAGCAGCTTAGGGGCAGGGGGAGGCTACGATACGCAGTATTTT.

This clonotype was detected ten times or more. This sequence joins TRBV7-6 and TRBJ2-2; TRBD1 matches 7 bases. Trimming removed 5 bases from V and 4 bases from J; junction bases left unmatched: 4. The CDR3 is 14 amino acids. Germline CDR1 and CDR2: SGHVS and FNYEAQ. CDR3 in DNA: TGTGCCAGCAGCCAAGACAGGGCCACCGGGGAGCTGTTTTTT. It translates to CASSQDRATGELFF.

This clonotype occurred once. The V call is TRBV2, the J call TRBJ2-7; 7 positions agree with TRBD2. After removal of 6 bases from V and 4 bases from J, the junction contained 3 bases not matched to a gene. From germline, CDR1 is SNHLY and CDR2 FYNNEI. The length of the CDR3 is 12 residues. CDR3 DNA sequence: TGTGCCAGCAGGCCTAGCGGATACGAGCAGTACTTC. Translation: CASRPSGYEQYF. The full variable domain, completed using reference TRBV2 and TRBJ2-7, is EPEVTQTPSHQVTQMGQEVILRCVPISNHLYFYWYRQILGQKVEFLVSFYNNEISEKSEIFDDQFSVERPDGSNFTLKIRSTKLEDSAMYFCASRPSGYEQYFGPGTRLTVT.

The chain has TRBV3-1 and TRBJ1-1; D remains unclear. The CDR3 is 14 amino acids. The V and J ends lost 4 bases and 0 bases respectively, with 9 bases between them. From germline, CDR1 is LGHDT and CDR2 YNNKEL (reference sequence). DNA for the CDR3: TGTGCCAGCAGCCGCTCAGATGTGAACACTGAAGCTTTCTTT. Its protein is CASSRSDVNTEAFF.